These T cell receptor beta chains were read from a single sample in a study of CD8 T cells in ankylosing spondylitis. MiXCR, run by TCRdb on the 5' RACE reads, gives a single entry per CDR3 protein. The table has 250,000 to 300,000 distinct CDR3 sequences, over 15% seen once. Sequenced input: blood, either unsorted or a sorted T cell fraction (not recorded which). These receptors were obtained from a male donor with ankylosing spondylitis or in good health (not recorded which). Both conserved end residues are part of each CDR3. D genes are given only for firm matches. Clone size is not always given. Where it is, it says once, few, many or a class for expanded clones.

D,size,V,J,DNA,CDR3
TRBD2,many,TRBV28,TRBJ2-1,TGTGCCAGCAGTTTTGGGACTAGTTATAATGAGCAGTTCTTC,CASSFGTSYNEQFF
TRBD1,NA,TRBV7-9,TRBJ2-3,TGTGCCAGCAGCTCGGGACAGGGAGATACGCAGTATTTT,CASSSGQGDTQYF
TRBD1,few,TRBV4-1,TRBJ2-1,TGCGCCAGCAGCCAAGATTCTCCCCCACCGACAGGGGAGGTTAGGGAGCAGTTCTTC,CASSQDSPPPTGEVREQFF
NA,NA,TRBV7-2,TRBJ2-3,TGTGCCAGCAGCCTGGGACGGACTAGCACAGATACGCAGTATTTT,CASSLGRTSTDTQYF
NA,many,TRBV12-3/TRBV12-4,TRBJ2-7,TGTGCCAGCAGTTTAGATGTGACTTACTCCTACGAGCAGTACTTC,CASSLDVTYSYEQYF
NA,NA,TRBV29-1,TRBJ2-5,TGCAGCGCCGTCCCCCTCCAAGAGCGTACCCAAGAGACCCCGTACTTC,CSAVPLQERTQETPYF
NA,many,TRBV20-1,TRBJ1-1,TGCAGTGCTTCGGGACACCTGAACACTGAAGCTTTCTTT,CSASGHLNTEAFF
NA,many,TRBV7-6,TRBJ2-3,TGTGCCAGCAGTCTGGAACTTGGGGGGCCAGATACGCAGTATTTT,CASSLELGGPDTQYF
TRBD2,NA,TRBV11-1,TRBJ2-1,TGTGCCAGCAGCGACGGACTAGCCCGGGAAACTACCTACAATGAGCAGTTCTTC,CASSDGLARETTYNEQFF
NA,NA,TRBV29-1,TRBJ2-2,TGCAGCGTTGACAGCGCCGTGAACACCGGGGAGCTGTTTTTT,CSVDSAVNTGELFF
TRBD2,few,TRBV4-3,TRBJ2-1,TGCGCCAGCAGCCAAGATAGGCTAGCGGGAGGGTACAATGAGCAGTTCTTC,CASSQDRLAGGYNEQFF
NA,few,TRBV20-1,TRBJ2-5,TGCAGTGCTAGAGTCAGGACTGGGGTATCGGAGACCCAGTACTTC,CSARVRTGVSETQYF
NA,many,TRBV15,TRBJ2-1,TGTGCCACCAAAGGACCTTACTACAATGAGCAGTTCTTC,CATKGPYYNEQFF
NA,few,TRBV5-4,TRBJ2-1,TGTGCCAGCAGCTTAGGGGACAAAGAGCAGTTCTTC,CASSLGDKEQFF
NA,many,TRBV29-1,TRBJ1-4,TGCAGCGTTGAAGAGGGCGCCGGGGGCCCGAATGAAAAACTGTTTTTT,CSVEEGAGGPNEKLFF
TRBD2,few,TRBV29-1,TRBJ2-7,TGCAGCGCATTAGCGGGTCCTTCCTACGAGCAGTACTTC,CSALAGPSYEQYF
TRBD1,NA,TRBV9,TRBJ2-7,TGTGCCAGCAGCGTCGGGACAGGGGTCTACGAGCAGTACTTC,CASSVGTGVYEQYF
TRBD1,NA,TRBV10-3,TRBJ1-2,TGTGCCATCAGTGACCCGGGACAGGGGGATTCGGGCTATGGCTACACCTTC,CAISDPGQGDSGYGYTF
NA,many,TRBV5-6,TRBJ1-1,TGTGCCAGCAGCTTGGTCGGGGCCACTGAAGCTTTCTTT,CASSLVGATEAFF
TRBD2,few,TRBV27,TRBJ2-7,TGTGCCAGCAGTTCCTTAGCGGGAGAAAACTACGAGCAGTACTTC,CASSSLAGENYEQYF
NA,few,TRBV29-1,TRBJ2-1,TGCAGCGTTGATGGGGGGCCAGAGGTGGTTTACAATGAGCAGTTCTTC,CSVDGGPEVVYNEQFF
NA,NA,TRBV5-4,TRBJ1-2,TGTGCCAGCAGCTACGGGACGGATGGATATGGCTACACCTTC,CASSYGTDGYGYTF
TRBD1,many,TRBV12-3/TRBV12-4,TRBJ2-1,TGTGCCAGCAGTCAGGACAGGGGTTATAACAATGAGCAGTTCTTC,CASSQDRGYNNEQFF
TRBD2,NA,TRBV5-1,TRBJ2-7,TGCGCCAGCAGCGGGGGACTAGCGGGAGGGACCGAGCAGTACTTC,CASSGGLAGGTEQYF
NA,NA,TRBV5-6,TRBJ2-6,TGTGCCAGTGGGGAGAGCTCTGGGGCCAACGTCCTGACTTTC,CASGESSGANVLTF
NA,NA,TRBV12-3/TRBV12-4,TRBJ2-7,TGTGCCAGCAGTCCCCCGCCGGTTAGCCGTTCTTCCTACGAGCAGTACTTC,CASSPPPVSRSSYEQYF
NA,NA,TRBV2,TRBJ1-5,TGTGCCAGCAGTGAAGGGCAGGTTTGGCAGCCCCAGCATTTT,CASSEGQVWQPQHF
NA,NA,TRBV5-1,TRBJ1-2,TGCGCCAGCAGCTTGGGGATGGACCTAGGGGCCTATGGCTACACCTTC,CASSLGMDLGAYGYTF
TRBD2,few,TRBV14,TRBJ2-3,TGTGCCAGCAGCCAGCGGGGCGGGAGGGTCGATACGCAGTATTTT,CASSQRGGRVDTQYF
NA,few,TRBV4-3,TRBJ2-7,TGCGCCAGCAGCCAAGAAACAGACCTCTCCTACGAGCAGTACTTC,CASSQETDLSYEQYF
TRBD2,NA,TRBV6-5,TRBJ2-7,TGTGCCAGCAGTTACTCCTCGGCTAGCGGATACATAGCATGGTACGAGCAGTACTTC,CASSYSSASGYIAWYEQYF
NA,many,TRBV6-2/TRBV6-3,TRBJ2-2,TGTGCCAGCAGTTACTCGAAGGAGGGGGGTGACGGGGAGCTGTTTTTT,CASSYSKEGGDGELFF
TRBD2,few,TRBV27,TRBJ2-1,TGTGCCAGCAGCTTAATAGCGGGAGGGCATAATGAGCAGTTCTTC,CASSLIAGGHNEQFF
NA,few,TRBV5-1,TRBJ2-7,TGCGCCAGCAGCTTGGTAGGGGTCCACGGGGAGCAGTACTTC,CASSLVGVHGEQYF
TRBD2,few,TRBV6-1,TRBJ2-1,TGTGCCAGCAGTCATTCCCTGGGACTAGCAAAAGCTGAGCAGTTCTTC,CASSHSLGLAKAEQFF
NA,few,TRBV27,TRBJ1-5,TGTGCCAGCAGTGAACCGGGCCGAGATCAGCCCCAGCATTTT,CASSEPGRDQPQHF
TRBD2,NA,TRBV3-1,TRBJ2-1,TGTGCCAGCAGCCAAGGGGTCGGGGGGAGCTCCTACAATGAGCAGTTCTTC,CASSQGVGGSSYNEQFF
NA,few,TRBV7-3,TRBJ2-1,TGTGCCAGCAGCTTCGGGGCTGGCTCCTACAATGAGCAGTTCTTC,CASSFGAGSYNEQFF
TRBD2,NA,TRBV25-1,TRBJ2-1,TGTGCCAGCAGTGAACTCCGACTAGCGATCGGTGAGCAGTTCTTC,CASSELRLAIGEQFF
NA,NA,TRBV11-2,TRBJ1-1,TGTGCCAGCAGCTCCCGATTAGGAGCTTTCTTT,CASSSRLGAFF
NA,NA,TRBV4-1,TRBJ1-1,TGCGCCAGCAGCCAAGACCCGCCCATCATGAACACTGAAGCTTTCTTT,CASSQDPPIMNTEAFF
NA,NA,TRBV12-3/TRBV12-4,TRBJ2-7,TGTGCCAGCAGTAGATCAGGGTACCCCTACGAGCAGTACTTC,CASSRSGYPYEQYF
NA,NA,TRBV5-1,TRBJ2-3,TGCGCCAGCAGCTTGCTAGGGGTCGGGGCCGATACGCAGTATTTT,CASSLLGVGADTQYF
TRBD2,few,TRBV7-9,TRBJ2-5,TGTGCCAGCAGCGACATGACTAGCGCCCAGTACTTC,CASSDMTSAQYF
NA,few,TRBV20-1,TRBJ2-3,TGCAGTGCGAAATCCCAGGCCAGTCCCACAGATACGCAGTATTTT,CSAKSQASPTDTQYF
NA,few,TRBV12-3/TRBV12-4,TRBJ1-4,TGTGCCAGCACTCCACCCCGGGGAGGGGCGCATAATGAAAAACTGTTTTTT,CASTPPRGGAHNEKLFF
TRBD1,NA,TRBV29-1,TRBJ1-1,TGCAGCGCTGACCCGACAGGGGGCACTGAAGCTTTCTTT,CSADPTGGTEAFF
TRBD1,NA,TRBV10-3,TRBJ1-1,TGTGCCATCAGTGTGGACAGGGGTCGAGACACTGAAGCTTTCTTT,CAISVDRGRDTEAFF
TRBD1,NA,TRBV4-1,TRBJ1-2,TGCGCCAGCGAGACAGGGGGTGGCTATGGCTACACCTTC,CASETGGGYGYTF
NA,NA,TRBV29-1,TRBJ1-2,TGCAGCGCCGCACCGGGCCAGACTGGCGGCTACACCTTC,CSAAPGQTGGYTF
TRBD1,NA,TRBV29-1,TRBJ2-5,TGCAGCGTTGAGTTCGGACAGGTACAAGAGACCCAGTACTTC,CSVEFGQVQETQYF
NA,few,TRBV24-1,TRBJ2-1,TGTGCCACCAGTGATTTCTCATTACTCCAGGGGGGGCTCTACAATGAGCAGTTCTTC,CATSDFSLLQGGLYNEQFF
TRBD1,NA,TRBV19,TRBJ2-3,TGTGCCAGTACCCTGGACAGGGTTAGTACAGATACGCAGTATTTT,CASTLDRVSTDTQYF
TRBD2,NA,TRBV6-1,TRBJ2-3,TGTGCCAGCAGTGTGACCTTAGCGGGAGGGGCCACAGATACGCAGTATTTT,CASSVTLAGGATDTQYF
NA,NA,TRBV25-1,TRBJ2-5,TGTGCCAGCAGTTGGGGCAGGGGCCTCCAAGAGACCCAGTACTTC,CASSWGRGLQETQYF
TRBD2,NA,TRBV29-1,TRBJ2-2,TGCAGCGTGTCACTAGCGGGGGGGAACACCGGGGAGCTGTTTTTT,CSVSLAGGNTGELFF
TRBD1,NA,TRBV5-1,TRBJ2-3,TGCGCCAGCAGCTTGGCCGGACAGGGGTTGTCGTTAAAGGGGGCAATTGGGACAGATACGCAGTATTTT,CASSLAGQGLSLKGAIGTDTQYF
NA,few,TRBV15,TRBJ1-2,TGTGCCACCAGCAGAGATCAGGGCGGACGAGGCTACACCTTC,CATSRDQGGRGYTF
TRBD2,NA,TRBV29-1,TRBJ2-1,TGCAGCGTAGCGGGATCGTTCGATGAGCAGTTCTTC,CSVAGSFDEQFF
TRBD2,few,TRBV19,TRBJ2-1,TGTGCCAGTAGTATAGTGGCGGGGGTAACCTACAATGAGCAGTTCTTC,CASSIVAGVTYNEQFF